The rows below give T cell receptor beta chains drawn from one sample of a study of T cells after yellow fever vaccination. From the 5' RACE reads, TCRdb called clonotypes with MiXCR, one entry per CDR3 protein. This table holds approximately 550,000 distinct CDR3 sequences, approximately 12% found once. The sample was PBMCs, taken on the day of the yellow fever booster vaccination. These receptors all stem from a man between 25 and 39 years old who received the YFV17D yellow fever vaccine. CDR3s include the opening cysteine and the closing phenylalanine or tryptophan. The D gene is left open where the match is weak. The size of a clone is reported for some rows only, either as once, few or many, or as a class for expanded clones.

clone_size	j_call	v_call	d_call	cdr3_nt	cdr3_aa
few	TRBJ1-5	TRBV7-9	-	TGTGCCAGCAGCGAACAGGGATGGGATCAGCCCCAGCATTTT	CASSEQGWDQPQHF
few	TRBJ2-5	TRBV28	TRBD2	TGTGCCAGCAGTTTGAGGGCGGCGGGAGGCCCAGAGACCCAGTACTTC	CASSLRAAGGPETQYF
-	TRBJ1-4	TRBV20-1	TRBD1	TGCAGTGCTATACAGGGGGCGAATACTAATGAAAAACTGTTTTTT	CSAIQGANTNEKLFF
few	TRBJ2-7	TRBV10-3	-	TGTGCCATTAAACCCGGGACGGTTACCTACGAGCAGTACTTC	CAIKPGTVTYEQYF
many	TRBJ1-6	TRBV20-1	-	TGCAGTGCTACCGATCCCGAGGGTTGGACGGGAGATTCACCCCTCCACTTT	CSATDPEGWTGDSPLHF
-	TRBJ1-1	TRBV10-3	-	TGTGCCATCGGCGGGACGGGGACTGAAGCTTTCTTT	CAIGGTGTEAFF
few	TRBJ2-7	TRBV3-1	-	TGTGCCAGCAGCCAAGGCCCTCTCGTGGGCGAGCAGTACTTC	CASSQGPLVGEQYF
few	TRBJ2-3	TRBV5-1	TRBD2	TGCGCCAGCAGCAAAGGACTAGCGGAGTACACAGATACGCAGTATTTT	CASSKGLAEYTDTQYF
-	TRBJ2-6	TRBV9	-	TGTGCCAGCAGCGGCGGGGAGGCCAACGTCCTGACTTTC	CASSGGEANVLTF
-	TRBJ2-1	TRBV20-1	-	TGCAGTGCTAGAAGGCCAGGGCCGAATGAGCAGTTCTTC	CSARRPGPNEQFF
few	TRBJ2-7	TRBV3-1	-	TGTGCCAGCAGCCAGAGGGGACGGAACCCAAAGCAGTACTTC	CASSQRGRNPKQYF
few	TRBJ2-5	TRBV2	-	TGTGCCAGCAGTGGCACCCTGGGGCGGGAGACCCAGTACTTC	CASSGTLGRETQYF
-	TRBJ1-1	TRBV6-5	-	TGTGCCAGCAGTTACTCCCGTACACCGAACACTGAAGCTTTCTTT	CASSYSRTPNTEAFF
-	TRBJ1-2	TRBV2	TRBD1	TGTGCCAGCAGCGGACAGGGGACCTCTCGGGGCTACACCTTC	CASSGQGTSRGYTF
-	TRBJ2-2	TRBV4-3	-	TGCGCCAGCAGCCAAGATGTAGGTGGACTTGGATTCGGGGAGCTGTTTTTT	CASSQDVGGLGFGELFF
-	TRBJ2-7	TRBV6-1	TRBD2	TGTGCCAGCAGACTAGCGGGAGAGGTCAACGAGCAGTACTTC	CASRLAGEVNEQYF
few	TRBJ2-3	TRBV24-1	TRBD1	TGTGCCACCAGTGGGGGTACAGGGGGCGAGTCGCGGGGCAGCACAGATACGCAGTATTTT	CATSGGTGGESRGSTDTQYF
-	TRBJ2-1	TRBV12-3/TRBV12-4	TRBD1	TGTGCCAGCAGTGAGTACAGGGGACCCCCCTACAATGAGCAGTTCTTC	CASSEYRGPPYNEQFF
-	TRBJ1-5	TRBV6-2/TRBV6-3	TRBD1	TGTGCCAGCAGGAGACAGGGGTCGGGTCAGCCCCAGCATTTT	CASRRQGSGQPQHF
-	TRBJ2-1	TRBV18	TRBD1	TGTGCCAGCTCCCCGACAGGGGGCGACAATGAGCAGTTCTTC	CASSPTGGDNEQFF
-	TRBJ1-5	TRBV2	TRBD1	TGTGCCAGCAGCCAGGGGGCGCGGGAGCCCCAGCATTTT	CASSQGAREPQHF
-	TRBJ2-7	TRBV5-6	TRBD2	TGTGCCAGCAGCTTCGGACTAGCGGGAGAACTAAGGTCCTACGAGCAGTACTTC	CASSFGLAGELRSYEQYF
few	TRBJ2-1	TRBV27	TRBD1	TGTGCCAGCAGACGACAGGGGTTGGCCTACAATGAGCAGTTCTTC	CASRRQGLAYNEQFF
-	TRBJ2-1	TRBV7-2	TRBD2	TGTGCCAGCAGCCCAAGGACTAGCGGGATCCTCAATGAGCAGTTCTTC	CASSPRTSGILNEQFF
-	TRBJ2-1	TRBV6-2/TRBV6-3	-	TGTGCCAGCAGCCGTGCCGGGACTCGCAATGAGCAGTTCTTC	CASSRAGTRNEQFF
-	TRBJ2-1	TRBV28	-	TGTGCCACCCGGCGGGGTGGGGCAGACTACAATGAGCAGTTCTTC	CATRRGGADYNEQFF
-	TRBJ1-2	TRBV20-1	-	TGCAGTGCTAGTACGCCCGGGGAGGGCAGAGGCTACACCTTC	CSASTPGEGRGYTF
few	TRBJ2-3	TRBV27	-	TGTGCCAGCGGGGTGGATACGCAGTATTTT	CASGVDTQYF
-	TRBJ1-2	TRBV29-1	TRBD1	TGCAGCGTTAGACAGGGCGAAGGCTACACCTTC	CSVRQGEGYTF
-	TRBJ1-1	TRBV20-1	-	TGCAGTGCTACCGGCCTCAACACTGAAGCTTTCTTT	CSATGLNTEAFF
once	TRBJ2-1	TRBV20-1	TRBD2	TGCAGTGCTAGAGATCTCCTAGGTAGCGGGACCTACAATGAGCAGTTCTTC	CSARDLLGSGTYNEQFF
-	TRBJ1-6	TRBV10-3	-	TGTGCCATCAGTGCGGACAGAGATAATTCACCCCTCCACTTT	CAISADRDNSPLHF
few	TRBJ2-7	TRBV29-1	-	TGCAGCGTTGAAGGTTACATCCATCCCGGCAGCCCTTCCTACGAGCAGTACTTC	CSVEGYIHPGSPSYEQYF
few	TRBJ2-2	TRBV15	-	TGTGCCACCAGCAGAGACGGCGGGCGCGCAGCCGGGGAGCTGTTTTTT	CATSRDGGRAAGELFF